This T cell receptor (beta chain) was documented in a study of tumor and adjacent non-tumor tissue in lung cancer. Study details: Some 4.2 million productive TCRbeta reads were obtained per sample on average.

The table lists this clonotype with a count of one. Its antigen is not identified. RNA was extracted from bulk tissue without any cell sorting. TCRbeta libraries were built with three rounds of nested PCR, modified from ARM-PCR. TCRdb recomputed calls from the multiplex PCR reads with MiXCR, one row per CDR3 protein. The sample lists more than 70,000 distinct CDR3 sequences, 61% occurring once. Findings of the study overall: TCR diversity was significantly greater in tumor than normal lung tissue. Normal lung showed higher cumulative top 100 clone frequency than tumor.

This CDR3 is built from 13 residues. Looked up from germline, CDR1 is MNHNS and CDR2 is SASEGT. V dropped 3 bases and J dropped 9 bases, with 14 bases sitting between them. The sequencing input was lung tumor tissue. The receptor was derived from a man between 65 and 85 years old with non-small cell lung cancer. The chain uses TRBV6-1 and TRBJ1-2; D is unclear. CDR3 protein: CASSEGRSYSYTF. The CDR3 DNA reads as TGTGCCAGCAGTGAGGGCAGATCTTATAGCTACACCTTC.